This record covers a single T cell receptor beta chain. The data were obtained in a study of shared clonotypes between healthy human individuals. Trimming took off 5 bases at V and 0 bases at J, with 13 bases between the two ends. The CDR3 has 15 amino acids. Germline CDR1 SEHNR, CDR2 FQNEAQ (reference sequence). Terminally differentiated effector memory CD45RA+ cells were excluded by CCR7 positive selection of CD45RO-negative cells. All donors were Caucasian adults living in Nashville, Tennessee. TCRdb's copy holds only in-frame clones and misses some; the assay was immunoSEQ multiplex PCR. The table has 550,000 to 600,000 clones, about 98% seen once.

J is TRBJ1-1 and V is TRBV7-9; maybe TRBD1 (5 bases). This receptor was taken from a young man in good health. Sequencing was performed on naive CD8+ T cells sorted from blood. As DNA, the CDR3 is TGTGCCAGCAGCCAAACTCGGGGCGTGAACACTGAAGCTTTCTTT. It specifies CASSQTRGVNTEAFF.